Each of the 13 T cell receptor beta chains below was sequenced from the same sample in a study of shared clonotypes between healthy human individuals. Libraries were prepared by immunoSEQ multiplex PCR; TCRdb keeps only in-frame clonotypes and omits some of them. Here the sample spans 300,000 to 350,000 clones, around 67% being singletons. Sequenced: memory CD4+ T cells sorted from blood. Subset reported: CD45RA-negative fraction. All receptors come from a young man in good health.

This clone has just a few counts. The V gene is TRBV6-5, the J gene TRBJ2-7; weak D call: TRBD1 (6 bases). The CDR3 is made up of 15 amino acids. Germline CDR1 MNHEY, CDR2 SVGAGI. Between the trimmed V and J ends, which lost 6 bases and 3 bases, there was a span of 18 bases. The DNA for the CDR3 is TGTGCCAGCAGCCTAGATGGACAGAGACACTACGAGCAGTACTTC. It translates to CASSLDGQRHYEQYF.

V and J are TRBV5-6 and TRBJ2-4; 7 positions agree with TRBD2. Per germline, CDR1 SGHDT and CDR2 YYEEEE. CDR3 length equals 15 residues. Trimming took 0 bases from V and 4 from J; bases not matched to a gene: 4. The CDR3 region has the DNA TGTGCCAGCAGCTTGGATGGACTAGGTAAAAACATTCAGTACTTC. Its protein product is CASSLDGLGKNIQYF.

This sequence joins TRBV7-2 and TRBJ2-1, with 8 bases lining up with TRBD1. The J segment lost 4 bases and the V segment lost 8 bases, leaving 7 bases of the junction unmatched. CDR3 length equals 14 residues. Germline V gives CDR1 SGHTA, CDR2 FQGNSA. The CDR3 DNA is TGTGCCAGCGGCCGGGACAGGACTTACAATGAGCAGTTCTTC. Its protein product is CASGRDRTYNEQFF.

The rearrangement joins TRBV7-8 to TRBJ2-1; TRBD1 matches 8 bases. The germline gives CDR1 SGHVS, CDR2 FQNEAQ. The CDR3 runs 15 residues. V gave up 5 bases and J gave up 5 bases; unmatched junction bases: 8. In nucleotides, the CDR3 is TGTGCCAGCAGCCGCGGGCAGGGGGCGAACAATGAGCAGTTCTTC. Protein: CASSRGQGANNEQFF.

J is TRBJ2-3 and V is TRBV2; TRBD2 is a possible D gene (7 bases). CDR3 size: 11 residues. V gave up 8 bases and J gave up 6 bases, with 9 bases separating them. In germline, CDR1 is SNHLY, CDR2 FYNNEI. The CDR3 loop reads CASGRGDTQYF. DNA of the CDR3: TGTGCCAGCGGGAGGGGGGATACGCAGTATTTT.

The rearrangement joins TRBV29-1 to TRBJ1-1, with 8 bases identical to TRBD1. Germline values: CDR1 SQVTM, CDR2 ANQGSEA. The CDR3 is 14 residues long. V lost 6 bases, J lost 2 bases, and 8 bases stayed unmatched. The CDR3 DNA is TGCAGCGTGGATACCGGGACAGGAAACACTGAAGCTTTCTTT. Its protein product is CSVDTGTGNTEAFF. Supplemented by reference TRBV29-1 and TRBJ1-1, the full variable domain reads SAVISQKPSRDICQRGTSLTIQCQVDSQVTMMFWYRQQPGQSLTLIATANQGSEATYESGFVIDKFPISRPNLTFSTLTVSNMSPEDSSIYLCSVDTGTGNTEAFFGQGTRLTVV.

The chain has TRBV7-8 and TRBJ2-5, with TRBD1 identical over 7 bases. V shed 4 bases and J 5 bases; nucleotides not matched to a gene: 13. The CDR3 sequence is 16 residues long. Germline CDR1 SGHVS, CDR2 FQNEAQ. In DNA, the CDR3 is TGTGCCAGCAGCTCCGACAGGGTCGGAATGGGGGAGACCCAGTACTTC. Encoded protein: CASSSDRVGMGETQYF.

The CDR3 reads CAISELAVPNEQFF. CDR3 nucleotide sequence: TGTGCCATCAGTGAGTTGGCAGTCCCCAATGAGCAGTTCTTC. This sequence joins TRBV10-3 and TRBJ2-1; no firm D call. The CDR3 is made up of 14 amino acids. V was pared by 1 base and J by 6 bases, with 10 bases between. The germline V gene has CDR1 ENHRY and CDR2 SYGVKD.

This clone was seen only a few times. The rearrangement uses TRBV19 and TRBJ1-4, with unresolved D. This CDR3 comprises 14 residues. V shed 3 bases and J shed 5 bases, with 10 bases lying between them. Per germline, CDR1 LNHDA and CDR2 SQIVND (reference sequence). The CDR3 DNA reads TGTGCCAGTAGTATGGTCGCGGCAAATGAAAAACTGTTTTTT. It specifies CASSMVAANEKLFF.

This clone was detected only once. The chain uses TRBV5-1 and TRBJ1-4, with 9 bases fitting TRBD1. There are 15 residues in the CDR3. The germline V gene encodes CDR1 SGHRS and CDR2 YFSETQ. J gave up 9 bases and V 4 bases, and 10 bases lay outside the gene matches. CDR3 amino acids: CASSRPGTGTQKLFF. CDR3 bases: TGCGCCAGCAGCCGTCCCGGGACAGGGACCCAAAAACTGTTTTTT.

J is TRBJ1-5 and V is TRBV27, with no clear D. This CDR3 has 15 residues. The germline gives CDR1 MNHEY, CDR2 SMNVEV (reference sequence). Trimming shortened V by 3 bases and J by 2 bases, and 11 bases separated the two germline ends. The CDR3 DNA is TGTGCCAGCAGTTTGAGCGGTCGCGGCAATCAGCCCCAGCATTTT. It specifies CASSLSGRGNQPQHF.

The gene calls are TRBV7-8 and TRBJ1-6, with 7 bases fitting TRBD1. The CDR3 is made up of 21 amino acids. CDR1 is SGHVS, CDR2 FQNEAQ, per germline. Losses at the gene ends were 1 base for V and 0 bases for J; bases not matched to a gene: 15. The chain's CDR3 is CASSLGHWDSRSVSYNSPLHF. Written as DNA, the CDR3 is TGTGCCAGCAGCTTAGGCCATTGGGACAGCCGGTCCGTCTCCTATAATTCACCCCTCCACTTT. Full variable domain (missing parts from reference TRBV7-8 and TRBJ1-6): GAGVSQSPRYKVAKRGQDVALRCDPISGHVSLFWYQQALGQGPEFLTYFQNEAQLDKSGLPSDRFFAERPEGSVSTLKIQRTQQEDSAVYLCASSLGHWDSRSVSYNSPLHFGNGTRLTVT.

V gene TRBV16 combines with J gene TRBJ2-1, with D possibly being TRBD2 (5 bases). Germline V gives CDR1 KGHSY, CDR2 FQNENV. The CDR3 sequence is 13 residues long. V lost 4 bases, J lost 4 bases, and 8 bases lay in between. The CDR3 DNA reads TGTGCCAGCAGCCTAAGCGGTTACAATGAGCAGTTCTTC. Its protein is CASSLSGYNEQFF. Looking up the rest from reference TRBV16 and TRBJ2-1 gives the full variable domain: GEEVAQTPKHLVRGEGQKAKLYCAPIKGHSYVFWYQQVLKNEFKFLISFQNENVFDETGMPKERFSAKCLPNSPCSLEIQATKLEDSAVYFCASSLSGYNEQFFGPGTRLTVL.